Listed below are T cell receptor beta chains from one sample, sequenced in a study of blood T cell repertoires in COVID-19. Only in-frame clones appear in the TCRdb table, and some are missing; sequencing was by immunoSEQ multiplex PCR. Of about 39,000 clones listed, 80% to 90% are singletons. The sequencing sample was made of peripheral blood. These receptor sequences come from a man aged 40-49 years with active COVID-19. Each CDR3 is given with its conserved first and last residue. A D gene is named only where the DNA matches it firmly.

d_gene: TRBD1; v_gene: TRBV6-5; CDR3aa: CATRDRVDTDTQYF
d_gene: TRBD1; v_gene: TRBV28; CDR3aa: CASSLWTGFRSEKLFF
d_gene: .; v_gene: TRBV3-1/TRBV3-2; CDR3aa: CASSLSGLTYNEQFF
d_gene: TRBD1; v_gene: TRBV7-9; CDR3aa: CASSSTGGVPYEQYF
d_gene: TRBD2; v_gene: TRBV7-3; CDR3aa: CASSLTVAGGDEQFF
d_gene: TRBD1; v_gene: TRBV10-3; CDR3aa: CAISELPGGNGNQPQHF
d_gene: TRBD2; v_gene: TRBV11-3; CDR3aa: CASSLGTGLAGEKQFF
d_gene: TRBD1; v_gene: TRBV5-4; CDR3aa: CASSFLPQGGAETQYF
d_gene: .; v_gene: TRBV28; CDR3aa: CASSPSWGSPIIDLGSSYNEQFF
d_gene: .; v_gene: TRBV7-9; CDR3aa: CASSLKGGRAEAFF
d_gene: TRBD1; v_gene: TRBV6-5; CDR3aa: CASSYNRGLAFF
d_gene: TRBD1; v_gene: TRBV11-3; CDR3aa: CASSSGGSYNEQFF
d_gene: TRBD2; v_gene: TRBV7-2; CDR3aa: CASSLAGTSVYNEQFF
d_gene: TRBD1; v_gene: TRBV5-1; CDR3aa: CASSRGQGGQETQYF
d_gene: .; v_gene: TRBV5-6; CDR3aa: CASSPDGGDYGYTF
d_gene: .; v_gene: TRBV28; CDR3aa: CASKLSAGIVEQYF
d_gene: TRBD1; v_gene: TRBV19; CDR3aa: CASSDRGPTYGYTF
d_gene: TRBD1; v_gene: TRBV12-5; CDR3aa: CASGLGQGVADTQYF
d_gene: .; v_gene: TRBV7-3; CDR3aa: CASSFSETTEAFF
d_gene: TRBD1; v_gene: TRBV28; CDR3aa: CASSRQGPYGYTF
d_gene: TRBD2; v_gene: TRBV6-1; CDR3aa: CASSENPSLSGSEQYF
d_gene: .; v_gene: TRBV2; CDR3aa: CASRNLGWERLDEQFF
d_gene: .; v_gene: TRBV2; CDR3aa: CASSAFRYGYTF
d_gene: .; v_gene: TRBV9; CDR3aa: CASSPPLGAPEAFF